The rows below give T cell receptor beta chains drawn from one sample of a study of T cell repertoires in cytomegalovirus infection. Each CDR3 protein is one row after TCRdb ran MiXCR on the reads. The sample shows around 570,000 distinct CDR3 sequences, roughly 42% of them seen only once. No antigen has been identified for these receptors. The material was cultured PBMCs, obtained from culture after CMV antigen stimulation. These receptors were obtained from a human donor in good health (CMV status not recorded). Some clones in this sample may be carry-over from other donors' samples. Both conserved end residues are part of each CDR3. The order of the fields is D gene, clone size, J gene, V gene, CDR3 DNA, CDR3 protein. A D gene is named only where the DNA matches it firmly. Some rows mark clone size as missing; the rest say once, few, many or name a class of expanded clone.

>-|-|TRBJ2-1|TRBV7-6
TGTGCCAGCAGCTTAGAGGCCTCTTCTGCGGAGCAGTTCTTC
CASSLEASSAEQFF
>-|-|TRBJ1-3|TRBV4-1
TGCGCCAGCAGCCAGTACGGGCCGGTCGGCGGAAACACCATATATTTT
CASSQYGPVGGNTIYF
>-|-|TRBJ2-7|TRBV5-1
TGCGCCAGCAGTAGGGGACTTAACGGGGTCATGAACGAGCAGTACTTC
CASSRGLNGVMNEQYF
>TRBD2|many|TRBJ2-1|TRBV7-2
TGTGCCAGCAGCTTAGGGCCCCCGGGGGGGGGGCGTGAGCAGTTCTTC
CASSLGPPGGGREQFF
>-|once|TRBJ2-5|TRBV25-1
TGTGCCAGCAGTGCCCGACAGACCCAAGAGACCCAGTACTTC
CASSARQTQETQYF
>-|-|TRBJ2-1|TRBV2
TGTGCCAGCAGTGGCCAGAGCGTGTACAATGAGCAGTTCTTC
CASSGQSVYNEQFF
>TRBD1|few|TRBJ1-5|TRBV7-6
TGTGCCAGCAGCCCATCCGGGACAGCAGCCGGAGGTCAGCCCCAGCATTTT
CASSPSGTAAGGQPQHF
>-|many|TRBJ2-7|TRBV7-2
TGTGCCAGCAGCTTAGCTGCGGGACAACGCTACGAGCAGTACTTC
CASSLAAGQRYEQYF
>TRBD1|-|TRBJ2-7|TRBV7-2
TGTGCCAGCAGCGTTCGGACAGGGAGCTCCTACGAGCAGTACTTC
CASSVRTGSSYEQYF
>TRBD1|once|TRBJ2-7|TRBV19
TGTGCCAGTAGTATTGGCCAGGGGGTTGGATCCTACGAGCAGTACTTC
CASSIGQGVGSYEQYF
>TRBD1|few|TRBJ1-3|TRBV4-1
TGCGCCAGCAGCCAAGATGGGACAGGTTGGGCCCTCGGAAACACCATATATTTT
CASSQDGTGWALGNTIYF
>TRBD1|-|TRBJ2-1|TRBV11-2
TGTGCCAGCAGCTCCACAGGGGTTGTAGAGCAGTTCTTC
CASSSTGVVEQFF
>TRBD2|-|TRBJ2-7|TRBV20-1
TGCAGTGCTAGAGATTCCCTTGCGGGAGGGACCTACGAGCAGTACTTC
CSARDSLAGGTYEQYF
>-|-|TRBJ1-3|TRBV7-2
TGTGCCAGCGGGTCATTTTTCTCTGGAAACACCATATATTTT
CASGSFFSGNTIYF
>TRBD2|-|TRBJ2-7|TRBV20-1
TGCAGTGCTAGAGATATTAGGCTAGCGGGATCCTACGAGCAGTACTTC
CSARDIRLAGSYEQYF
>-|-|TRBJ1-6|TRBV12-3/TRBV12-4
TGTGCCAGCAGTTTATTGGGAGATTCACCCCTCCACTTT
CASSLLGDSPLHF
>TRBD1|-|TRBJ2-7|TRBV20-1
TGCAGTGCTGACCCCAGACAGGGCCCCTACGAGCAGTACTTC
CSADPRQGPYEQYF
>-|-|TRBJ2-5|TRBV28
TGTGCCAGCAGTTACCGGGACATCCTTTCCGAGACCCAGTACTTC
CASSYRDILSETQYF
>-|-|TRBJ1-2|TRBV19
TGTGCCAGTAGTCGGGCGGAAGGGGGCTACACCTTC
CASSRAEGGYTF
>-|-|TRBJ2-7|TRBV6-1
TGTGCCAGCAGTCCCAGAGGGAGAGGCGAGCAGTACTTC
CASSPRGRGEQYF
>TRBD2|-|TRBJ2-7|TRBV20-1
TGCAGTGCTAGTTCGGCTAGCGGGTTTACCTACGAGCAGTACTTC
CSASSASGFTYEQYF
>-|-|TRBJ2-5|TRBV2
TGTGCCAGGTCCATCTTAGGTCCTGCCCAAGAGACCCAGTACTTC
CARSILGPAQETQYF
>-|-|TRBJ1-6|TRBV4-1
TGCGCCAGCAGCCAAGGGGGGGTGCGCAATTCACCCCTCCACTTT
CASSQGGVRNSPLHF
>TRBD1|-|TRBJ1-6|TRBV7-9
TGTGCCAGCGCGGCCCGGGACAGGGAAAATTCACCCCTCCACTTT
CASAARDRENSPLHF
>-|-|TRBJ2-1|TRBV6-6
TGTGCCAGCAGCTTACATCCGGACGAGCAGTTCTTC
CASSLHPDEQFF
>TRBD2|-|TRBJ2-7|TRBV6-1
TGTGCCACCAAACTAGCGGGAGACCTCGAGCAGTACTTC
CATKLAGDLEQYF
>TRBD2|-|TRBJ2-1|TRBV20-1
TGCAGTGCCCCTTCGAGCCAGGCTAGCGGGATCAATGAGCAGTTCTTC
CSAPSSQASGINEQFF
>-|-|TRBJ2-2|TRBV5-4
TGTGCCAGCAGCTTCGGACAGCCAACAACACGAACCGGGGAGCTGTTTTTT
CASSFGQPTTRTGELFF
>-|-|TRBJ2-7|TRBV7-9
TGTGCCAGCAGCTTAATCTCCGAGCAGTACTTC
CASSLISEQYF
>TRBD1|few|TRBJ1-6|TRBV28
TGTGCCAGCAGTTCCCAGGGGGGACCCCTCCACTTT
CASSSQGGPLHF
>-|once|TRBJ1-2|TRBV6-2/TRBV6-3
TGTGCCAGCAGGGAAGAAAACTATGGCTACACCTTC
CASREENYGYTF
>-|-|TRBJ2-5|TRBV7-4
TGTGCCAGCAGCTTAATTTACAGCCAGATCCAAGAGACCCAGTACTTC
CASSLIYSQIQETQYF
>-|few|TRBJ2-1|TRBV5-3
TGTGCCAGCAGCCCCTCCGGGGGAGGCAATGAGCAGTTCTTC
CASSPSGGGNEQFF
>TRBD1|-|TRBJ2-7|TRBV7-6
TGTGCCAGCAGCGAACAACAGGGGATGTCCTACGAGCAGTACTTC
CASSEQQGMSYEQYF
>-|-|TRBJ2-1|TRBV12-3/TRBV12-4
TGTGCCAGCAGCCCCTGGGGCAATGAGCAGTTCTTC
CASSPWGNEQFF
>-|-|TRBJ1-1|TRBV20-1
TGCAGTGCTACAAAGGGGGTGAACACTGAAGCTTTCTTT
CSATKGVNTEAFF
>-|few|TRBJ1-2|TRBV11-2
TGTGCCAGCAGCTTAATGGATATGGGGATCCTCGGTTATGGCTACACCTTC
CASSLMDMGILGYGYTF
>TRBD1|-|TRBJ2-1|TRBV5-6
TGTGCCAGCAGCTTGAGGGGACAGGCGTACGTTGAGCAGTTCTTC
CASSLRGQAYVEQFF
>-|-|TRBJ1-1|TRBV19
TGTGCCACCATTGAGTGGACGCCGCCTGAAGCTTTCTTT
CATIEWTPPEAFF
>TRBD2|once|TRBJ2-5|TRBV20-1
TGCAGTGCTAGTGGACGGGGGGGCTCAGAGACCCAGTACTTC
CSASGRGGSETQYF
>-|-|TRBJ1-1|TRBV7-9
TGTGCCAGCAGCTTAGCGGGGGTGGATGAAGCTTTCTTT
CASSLAGVDEAFF
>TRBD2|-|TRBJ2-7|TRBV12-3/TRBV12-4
TGTGCCAGCAGTTCTGTGGGGGGGTCCTACGAGCAGTACTTC
CASSSVGGSYEQYF
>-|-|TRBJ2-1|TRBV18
TGTGCCAGCTCACGAGGGAGCGCCTACAATGAGCAGTTCTTC
CASSRGSAYNEQFF
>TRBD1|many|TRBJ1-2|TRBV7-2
TGTGCCAGCAGCTTAGTGTACGGACAGGGATATGGCTACACCTTC
CASSLVYGQGYGYTF
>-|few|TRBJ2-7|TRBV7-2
TGTGCCAGCAGCTCCGCAGGGCTAGCGAGGGAGCAGTACTTC
CASSSAGLAREQYF
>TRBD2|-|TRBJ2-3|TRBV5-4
TGTGCCAGCAGCACCGGACTAGAAAGGACAGATACGCAGTATTTT
CASSTGLERTDTQYF
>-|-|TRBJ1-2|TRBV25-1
TGTGCCAGCAATGGGGACGGCAGGGGATACACCTTC
CASNGDGRGYTF
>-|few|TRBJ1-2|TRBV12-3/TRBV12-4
TGTGCCAGCAGTTTCGGCAGGGCCGATGGCTACACCTTC
CASSFGRADGYTF
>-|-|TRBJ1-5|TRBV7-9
TGTGCCAGCAGCTTAGAAGGTTCGGATCAGCCCCAGCATTTT
CASSLEGSDQPQHF
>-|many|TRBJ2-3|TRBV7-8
TGTGCCAGCACCTACTCCCGTGGACTTAGGGCAGATACGCAGTATTTT
CASTYSRGLRADTQYF
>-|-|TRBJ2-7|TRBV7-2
TGTGCCAGCAGCTTAGTTTGGTGGGCCGGGCCAAGGAACGAGCAGTACTTC
CASSLVWWAGPRNEQYF
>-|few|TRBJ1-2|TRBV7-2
TGTGCCAGCAGAAAACAGGACGTGGCTGGCTACACCTTC
CASRKQDVAGYTF
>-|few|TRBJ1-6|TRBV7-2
TGTGCCAGCAGCTTACCAGGGGCTAGGACACCCCTCCACTTT
CASSLPGARTPLHF
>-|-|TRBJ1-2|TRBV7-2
TGTGCCAGCAGCTTCCAGGGCCTTTATGGCTACACCTTC
CASSFQGLYGYTF